This TCR beta chain appears in the sequencing data of a study of cytomegalovirus exposure and HLA in healthy donors. Study-wide results and caveats: A later analysis found TCR association rates differed by HLA locus, highest for DRB1 and lowest for HLA-C.

There are 14 residues in the CDR3. The germline V gene has CDR1 MNHNY and CDR2 SVGAGI (reference sequence). V was clipped by 2 bases and J by 6 bases, with 11 bases between them. As to this clone: The antigen is not known.

Both 60 Vbeta primers and 13 Jbeta primers went into the PCR. Only in-frame clones appear in the TCRdb table, and some are missing; sequencing was by immunoSEQ multiplex PCR. The table includes roughly 150,000 clones, roughly 74% detected once. This TCR was sampled from a man younger than 30 in good health and CMV-seropositive. This rearrangement joins TRBV6-6 to TRBJ1-5, with D hard to call. The sequencing sample was made of PBMCs. The CDR3 DNA is TGTGCCAGCAGTTACGCAGGATTGGTTCAGCCCCAGCATTTT. As protein: CASSYAGLVQPQHF.